The sequence of this T cell receptor beta chain was determined in a study of shared clonotypes between healthy human individuals. Points from the study as a whole: The naive CD4 repertoires of four donors were compared, and about 5% of clonotypes were shared.

This clone was detected only once. The antigen remains unidentified. Genomic DNA per cell subset filled all wells of several immunoSEQ plates. Sequencing was performed with immunoSEQ multiplex PCR; in TCRdb, only in-frame clones are kept and a portion is missing. The sample records some 1 million clones, under 80% being singletons. V trimming: 6 bases; J trimming: 6 bases; junction bases outside the gene matches: 8. Germline V gives CDR1 MNHEY, CDR2 SVGAGI. The CDR3 is 15 residues long. What was sequenced was memory CD4+ T cells sorted from blood. Noted subset: CD45RA-negative fraction. The chain employs TRBV6-5 and TRBJ2-1; 10 nucleotides match TRBD1. The receptor's source is a man in his late teens or twenties in good health. CDR3 sequence: CASRTGTGAPNEQFF. CDR3 nucleotides: TGTGCCAGCAGAACCGGGACAGGGGCTCCCAATGAGCAGTTCTTC.